Listed below are T cell receptor beta chains from one sample, sequenced in a study of cytomegalovirus exposure and HLA in healthy donors. Assay: immunoSEQ multiplex PCR; the TCRdb copy retains only in-frame clones and omits some. The sample yields 160,000 or so clones, around three quarters seen once. The source material was PBMCs. All receptors come from a man aged 35-49 years in good health and CMV-seronegative. CDR3s include the opening cysteine and the closing phenylalanine or tryptophan. D genes are given only for firm matches. Rows give clone size only sometimes, using once, few, many, or a class for an expanded clone.

.,TRBV30,TRBJ2-7,TRBD2,CAWNSGNSYEQYF,TGTGCCTGGAATAGCGGGAACTCCTACGAGCAGTACTTC
few,TRBV9,TRBJ2-1,TRBD2,CASSVGLGGVTTYNEQFF,TGTGCCAGCAGCGTAGGACTTGGGGGGGTCACCACCTACAATGAGCAGTTCTTC
.,TRBV4-1,TRBJ1-1,.,CASSQDAGALRTEAFF,TGCGCCAGCAGCCAAGATGCGGGGGCCCTGCGCACTGAAGCTTTCTTT
once,TRBV19,TRBJ1-1,.,CASSPYGGTEAFF,TGTGCCAGTAGTCCGTACGGGGGCACTGAAGCTTTCTTT
few,TRBV6-4,TRBJ1-5,TRBD1,CASSEKTGQGEVNQPQHF,TGTGCCAGCAGTGAAAAGACCGGACAGGGGGAGGTCAATCAGCCCCAGCATTTT
few,TRBV7-2,TRBJ2-2,TRBD1,CASSLQTGGNTGELFF,TGTGCCAGCAGCTTACAAACAGGGGGCAACACCGGGGAGCTGTTTTTT
.,TRBV5-8,TRBJ1-2,.,CASSFMYSNYGYTF,TGTGCCAGCAGCTTCATGTACTCCAACTATGGCTACACCTTC
.,TRBV7-9,TRBJ1-1,.,CASSLGGGLHTEAFF,TGTGCCAGCAGCTTAGGGGGGGGACTGCACACTGAAGCTTTCTTT
.,TRBV6-6,TRBJ1-4,.,CASRTLGRDNEKLFF,TGTGCCAGCAGGACGCTAGGGAGGGATAATGAAAAACTGTTTTTT
.,TRBV5-1,TRBJ2-7,TRBD1,CASSFGTGHYEQYF,TGCGCCAGCAGCTTTGGGACAGGGCACTACGAGCAGTACTTC
.,TRBV5-1,TRBJ2-1,TRBD2,CASSRLAGGYNEQFF,TGCGCCAGCAGTCGACTAGCGGGGGGATACAATGAGCAGTTCTTC
.,TRBV7-2,TRBJ1-2,TRBD1,CASSFLPGQGARGYTF,TGTGCCAGCAGCTTCCTCCCCGGACAGGGGGCGCGGGGCTACACCTTC
.,TRBV6-5,TRBJ1-1,.,CASSYAGGEAFF,TGTGCCAGCAGTTACGCCGGAGGGGAAGCTTTCTTT
.,TRBV27,TRBJ2-7,TRBD2,CASSSASGVAYEQYF,TGTGCCAGCAGTTCAGCCAGCGGGGTTGCCTACGAGCAGTACTTC
.,TRBV7-6,TRBJ2-3,TRBD2,CASSLVVAGALTDTQYF,TGTGCCAGCAGCTTAGTTGTAGCGGGGGCGTTAACAGATACGCAGTATTTT
.,TRBV7-2,TRBJ1-2,TRBD1,CASSADRGLSDYGYTF,TGTGCCAGCAGCGCGGACAGGGGGCTGTCAGACTATGGCTACACCTTC
.,TRBV7-2,TRBJ2-7,.,CASSFDSESSYEQYF,TGTGCCAGCAGCTTTGACTCCGAAAGCTCCTACGAGCAGTACTTC
.,TRBV29-1,TRBJ2-7,TRBD1,CSVGGPGQGDEQYF,TGCAGCGTTGGGGGACCGGGACAGGGGGACGAGCAGTACTTC
.,TRBV5-4,TRBJ1-2,TRBD1,CASSLGSQGATNGYTF,TGTGCCAGCAGCTTGGGATCACAGGGGGCGACGAATGGCTACACCTTC
.,TRBV7-2,TRBJ2-7,TRBD2,CASSLTAGLEQYF,TGTGCCAGCAGCTTAACAGCGGGGCTCGAGCAGTACTTC
.,TRBV4-1,TRBJ2-6,.,CASSQVLQASSGANVLTF,TGCGCCAGCAGCCAAGTTCTCCAGGCGAGCTCTGGGGCCAACGTCCTGACTTTC
.,TRBV7-9,TRBJ1-5,.,CASSRSGVQPQHF,TGTGCCAGCAGCCGCTCGGGGGTTCAGCCCCAGCATTTT
.,TRBV7-2,TRBJ2-1,TRBD2,CASSLGLAVYNEQFF,TGTGCCAGCAGCCTCGGACTAGCGGTCTACAATGAGCAGTTCTTC
.,TRBV7-9,TRBJ1-1,.,CSSRKEAGTEAFF,TGTTCCAGCAGGAAGGAGGCGGGGACTGAAGCTTTCTTT
.,TRBV5-1,TRBJ2-7,TRBD2,CASSVATSGGPGEQYF,TGCGCCAGCAGCGTCGCCACTAGCGGGGGGCCGGGCGAGCAGTACTTC
.,TRBV2,TRBJ2-7,TRBD1,CASSQGQTNSYEQYF,TGTGCCAGCAGTCAGGGACAGACTAACTCCTACGAGCAGTACTTC
.,TRBV7-9,TRBJ1-1,TRBD1,CSSSPQGQAAPQAFF,TGTTCCAGCAGCCCCCAGGGACAGGCCGCTCCTCAAGCTTTCTTT